The clone carrying this T cell receptor beta chain appeared once. Clones were sequenced by immunoSEQ multiplex PCR, and TCRdb holds only the in-frame ones, with some missing. The sample yields about 56,000 clones, around four fifths seen once. The data originate from a study of blood T cell repertoires in COVID-19. Across the study: From T cells, B-cell-depleted T cells, or PBMCs came the material, which was cDNA or gDNA.

This CDR3 region has 12 residues. Germline CDR1 is SGHTA and CDR2 is FQGNSA. V gave up 1 base and J gave up 9 bases; unmatched junction bases: 1. The chain recombines TRBV7-2 with TRBJ2-3; TRBD2 aligns across 7 bases. The clonotype comes from an elderly woman with acute or convalescent COVID-19. The sequencing sample was made of peripheral blood. CDR3 residues: CASSLEAGTQYF. CDR3 in DNA: TGTGCCAGCAGCTTAGAAGCGGGGACGCAGTATTTT.